The rows below give T cell receptor beta chains drawn from one sample of a study of OX40 agonist ivuxolimab in advanced cancers. Sequencing was performed with immunoSEQ multiplex PCR; in TCRdb, only in-frame clones are kept and a portion is missing. The table has 60,000 to 70,000 clones, roughly nine tenths seen once. This material consisted of CD4+ or CD8+ T cells sorted from blood, taken in a trial of the OX40 agonist ivuxolimab. The receptors originated from an adult with an advanced solid tumor such as melanoma, head and neck, liver or kidney cancer. The CDR3 runs from the conserved cysteine through the conserved F or W.

TRBV27	CASSSTRTLSGNTIYF
TRBV7-9	CASSLTSGYTDTQYF
TRBV27	CASIPSASTRGYNEQFF
TRBV29-1	CSVVGDYGYTF
TRBV5-1	CASSLANTGAEAFF
TRBV11-2	CASSSRIAKNIQYF
TRBV6-5	CASHAGVNQPQHF
TRBV9	CASSVDRGHEQFF
TRBV5-1	CASSSDRGNEQFF
TRBV9	CASSVGQGNPNYGYTF
TRBV11-2	CASSLGNGHSPLHF
TRBV7-8	CASSIQPGLLSYEQYF
TRBV9	CASSPEDGDEKLFF
TRBV7-8	CASSLFASGKFYEQYF
TRBV7-8	CASSSPAGLPLGLEYYEQYF